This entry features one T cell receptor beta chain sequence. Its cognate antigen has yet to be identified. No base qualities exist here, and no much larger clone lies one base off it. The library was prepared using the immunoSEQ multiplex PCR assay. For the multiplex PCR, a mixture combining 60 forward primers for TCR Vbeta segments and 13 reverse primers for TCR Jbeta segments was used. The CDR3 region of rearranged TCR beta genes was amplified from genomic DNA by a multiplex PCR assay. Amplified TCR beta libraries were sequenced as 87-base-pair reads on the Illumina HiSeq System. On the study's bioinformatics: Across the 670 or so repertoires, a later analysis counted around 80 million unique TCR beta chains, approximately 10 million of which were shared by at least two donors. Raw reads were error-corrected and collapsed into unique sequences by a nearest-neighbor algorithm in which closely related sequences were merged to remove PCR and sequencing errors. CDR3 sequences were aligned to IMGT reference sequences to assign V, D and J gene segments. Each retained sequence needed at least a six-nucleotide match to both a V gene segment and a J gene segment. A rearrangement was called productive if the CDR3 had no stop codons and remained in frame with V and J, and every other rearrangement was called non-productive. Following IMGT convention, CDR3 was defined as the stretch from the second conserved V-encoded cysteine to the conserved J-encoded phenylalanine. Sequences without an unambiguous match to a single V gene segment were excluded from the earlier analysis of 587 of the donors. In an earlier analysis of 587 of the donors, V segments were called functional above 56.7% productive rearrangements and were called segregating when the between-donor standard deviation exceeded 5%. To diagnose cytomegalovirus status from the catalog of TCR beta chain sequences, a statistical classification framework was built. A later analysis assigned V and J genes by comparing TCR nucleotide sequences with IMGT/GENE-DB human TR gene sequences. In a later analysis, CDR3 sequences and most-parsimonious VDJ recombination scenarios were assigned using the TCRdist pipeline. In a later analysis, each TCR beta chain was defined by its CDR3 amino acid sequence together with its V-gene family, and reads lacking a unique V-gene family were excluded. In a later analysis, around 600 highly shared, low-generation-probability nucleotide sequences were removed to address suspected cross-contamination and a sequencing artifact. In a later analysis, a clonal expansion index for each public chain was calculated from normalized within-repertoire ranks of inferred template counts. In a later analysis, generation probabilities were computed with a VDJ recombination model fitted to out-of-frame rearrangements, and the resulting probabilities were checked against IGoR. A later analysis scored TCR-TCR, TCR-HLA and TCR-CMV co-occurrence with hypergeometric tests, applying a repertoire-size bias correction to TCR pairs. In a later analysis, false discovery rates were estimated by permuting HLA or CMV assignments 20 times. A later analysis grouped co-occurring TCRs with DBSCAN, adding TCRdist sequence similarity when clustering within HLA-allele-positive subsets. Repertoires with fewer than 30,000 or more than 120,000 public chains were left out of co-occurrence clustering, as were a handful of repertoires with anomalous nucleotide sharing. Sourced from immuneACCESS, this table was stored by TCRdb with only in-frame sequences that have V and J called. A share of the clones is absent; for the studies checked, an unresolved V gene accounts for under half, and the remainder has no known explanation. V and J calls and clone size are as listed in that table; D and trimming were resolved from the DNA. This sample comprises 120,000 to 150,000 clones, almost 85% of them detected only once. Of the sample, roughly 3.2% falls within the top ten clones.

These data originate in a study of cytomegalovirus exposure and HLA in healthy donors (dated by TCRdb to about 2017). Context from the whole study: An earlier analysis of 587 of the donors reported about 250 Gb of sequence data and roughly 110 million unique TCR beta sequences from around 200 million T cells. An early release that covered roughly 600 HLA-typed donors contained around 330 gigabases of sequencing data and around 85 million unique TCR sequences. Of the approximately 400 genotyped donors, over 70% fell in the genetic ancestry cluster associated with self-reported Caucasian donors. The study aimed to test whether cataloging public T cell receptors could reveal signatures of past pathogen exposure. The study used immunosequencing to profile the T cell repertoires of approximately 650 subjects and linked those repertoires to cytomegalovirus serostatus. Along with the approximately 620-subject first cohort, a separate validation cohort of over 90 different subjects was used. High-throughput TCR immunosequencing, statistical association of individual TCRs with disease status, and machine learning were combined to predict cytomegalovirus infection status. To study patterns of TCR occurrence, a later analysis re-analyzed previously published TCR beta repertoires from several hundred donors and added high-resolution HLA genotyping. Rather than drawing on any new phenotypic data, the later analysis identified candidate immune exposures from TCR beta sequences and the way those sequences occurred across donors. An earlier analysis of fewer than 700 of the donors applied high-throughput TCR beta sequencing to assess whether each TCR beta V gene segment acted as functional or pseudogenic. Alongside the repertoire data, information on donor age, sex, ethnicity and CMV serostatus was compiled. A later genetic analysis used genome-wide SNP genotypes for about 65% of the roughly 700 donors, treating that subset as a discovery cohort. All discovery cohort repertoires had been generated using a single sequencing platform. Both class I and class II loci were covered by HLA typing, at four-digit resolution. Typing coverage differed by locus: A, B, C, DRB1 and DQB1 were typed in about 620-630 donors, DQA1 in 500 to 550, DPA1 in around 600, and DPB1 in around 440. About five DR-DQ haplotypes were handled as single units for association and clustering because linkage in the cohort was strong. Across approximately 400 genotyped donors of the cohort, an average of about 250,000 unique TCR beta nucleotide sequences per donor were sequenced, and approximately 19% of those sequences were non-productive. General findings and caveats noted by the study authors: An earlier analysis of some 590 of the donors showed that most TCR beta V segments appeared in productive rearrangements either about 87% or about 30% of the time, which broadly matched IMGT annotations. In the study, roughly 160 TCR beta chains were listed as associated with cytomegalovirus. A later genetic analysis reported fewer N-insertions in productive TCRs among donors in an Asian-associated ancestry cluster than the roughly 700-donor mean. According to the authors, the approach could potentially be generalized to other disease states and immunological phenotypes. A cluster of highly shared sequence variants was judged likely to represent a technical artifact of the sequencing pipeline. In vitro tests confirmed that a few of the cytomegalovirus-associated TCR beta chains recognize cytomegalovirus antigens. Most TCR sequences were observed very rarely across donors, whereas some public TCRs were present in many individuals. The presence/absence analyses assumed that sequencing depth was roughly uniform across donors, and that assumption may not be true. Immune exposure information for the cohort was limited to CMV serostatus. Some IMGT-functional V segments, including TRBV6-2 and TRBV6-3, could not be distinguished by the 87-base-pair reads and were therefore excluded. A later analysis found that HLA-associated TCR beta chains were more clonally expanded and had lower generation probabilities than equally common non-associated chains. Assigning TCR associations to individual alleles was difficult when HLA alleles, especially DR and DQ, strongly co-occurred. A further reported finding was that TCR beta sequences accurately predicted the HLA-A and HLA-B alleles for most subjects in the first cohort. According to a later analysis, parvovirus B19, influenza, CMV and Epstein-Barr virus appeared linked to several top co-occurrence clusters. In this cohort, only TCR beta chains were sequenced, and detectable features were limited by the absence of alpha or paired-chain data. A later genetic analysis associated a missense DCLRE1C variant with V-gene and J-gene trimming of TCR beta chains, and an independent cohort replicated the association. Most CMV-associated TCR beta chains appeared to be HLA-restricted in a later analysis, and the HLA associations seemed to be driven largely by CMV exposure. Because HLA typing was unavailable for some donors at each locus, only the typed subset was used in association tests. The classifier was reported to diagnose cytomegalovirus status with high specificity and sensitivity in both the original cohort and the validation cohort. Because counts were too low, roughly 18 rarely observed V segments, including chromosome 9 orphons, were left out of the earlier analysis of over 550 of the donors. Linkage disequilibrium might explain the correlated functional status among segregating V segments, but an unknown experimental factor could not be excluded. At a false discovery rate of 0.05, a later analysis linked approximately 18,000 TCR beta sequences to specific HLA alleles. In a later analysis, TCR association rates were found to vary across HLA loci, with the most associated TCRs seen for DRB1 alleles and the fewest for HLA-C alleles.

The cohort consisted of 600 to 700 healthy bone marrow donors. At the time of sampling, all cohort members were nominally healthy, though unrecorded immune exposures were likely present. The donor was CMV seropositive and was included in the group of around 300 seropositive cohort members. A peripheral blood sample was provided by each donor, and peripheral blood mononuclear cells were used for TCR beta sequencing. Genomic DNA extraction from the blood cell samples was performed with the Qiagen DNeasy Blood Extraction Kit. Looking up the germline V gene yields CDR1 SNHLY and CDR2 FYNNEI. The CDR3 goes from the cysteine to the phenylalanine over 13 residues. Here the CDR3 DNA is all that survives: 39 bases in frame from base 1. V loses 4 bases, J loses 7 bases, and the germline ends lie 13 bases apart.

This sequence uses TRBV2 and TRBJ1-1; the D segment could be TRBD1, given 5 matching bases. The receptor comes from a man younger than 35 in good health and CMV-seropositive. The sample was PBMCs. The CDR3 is CASSGGPRDEAFF. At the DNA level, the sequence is TGTGCCAGCAGTGGGGGCCCCCGCGATGAAGCTTTCTTT.